This T cell receptor beta chain was found in a study of T-cell reconstitution after alpha-beta-depleted transplantation in children. The V gene's germline CDR1 is MDHEN and CDR2 SYDVKM. This CDR3 contains 12 residues. A library of TCRbeta sequences, prepared with unique molecular identifiers, was generated. MiXCR, applied by TCRdb to the PCR reads, yields one record per CDR3 protein. In the table there are about 500,000 distinct CDR3 sequences, roughly 33% of which are singletons. This clonotype came up a few times. Sequenced here: PBMCs from the stem cell graft donor, sampled from the stem cell graft. The chain employs TRBV28 and TRBJ1-5; D remains ambiguous. The origin of this receptor is a human donor who donated a stem cell graft to a child with aplastic anemia. As DNA, the CDR3 is TGTGGGACCGAGAATAAAGATCAGCCCCAGCATTTT. This codes for CGTENKDQPQHF.